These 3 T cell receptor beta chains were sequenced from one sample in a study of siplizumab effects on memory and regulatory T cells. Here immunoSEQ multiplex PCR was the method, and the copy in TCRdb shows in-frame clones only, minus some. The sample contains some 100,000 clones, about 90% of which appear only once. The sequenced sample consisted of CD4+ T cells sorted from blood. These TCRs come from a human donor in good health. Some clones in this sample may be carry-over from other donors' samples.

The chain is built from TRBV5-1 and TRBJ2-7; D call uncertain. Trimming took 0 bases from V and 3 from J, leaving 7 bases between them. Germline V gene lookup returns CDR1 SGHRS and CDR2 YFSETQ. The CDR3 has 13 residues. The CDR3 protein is CASSLEGSYEQYF. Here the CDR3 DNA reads TGCGCCAGCAGCTTGGAAGGAAGCTACGAGCAGTACTTC.

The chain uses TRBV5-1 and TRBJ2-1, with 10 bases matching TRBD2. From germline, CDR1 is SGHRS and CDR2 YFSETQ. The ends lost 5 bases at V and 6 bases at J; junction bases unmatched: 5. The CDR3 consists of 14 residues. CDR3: CASRGLAGVNEQFF. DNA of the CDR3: TGCGCCAGCAGGGGGCTAGCGGGAGTCAATGAGCAGTTCTTC.

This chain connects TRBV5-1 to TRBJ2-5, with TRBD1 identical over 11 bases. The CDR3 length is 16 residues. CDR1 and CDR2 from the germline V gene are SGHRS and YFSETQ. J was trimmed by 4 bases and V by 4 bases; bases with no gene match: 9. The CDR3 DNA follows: TGCGCCAGCAGCGACGTGGGACAGGGGGGCGGAGAGACCCAGTACTTC. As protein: CASSDVGQGGGETQYF.